This entry lists 2 T cell receptor beta chains sequenced from one sample in a study of shared clonotypes between healthy human individuals. TCRdb keeps only in-frame clones here, not all; method: immunoSEQ multiplex PCR. The table includes a few million clones, over 85% detected once. Source material: naive CD4+ T cells sorted from blood. Subset reported: CD45RA+ positively selected. All receptors derive from a young man in good health.

The genes are TRBV7-2 and TRBJ2-3, with 7 bases fitting TRBD1. The CDR3 has 15 residues. The germline gives CDR1 SGHTA, CDR2 FQGNSA. The V and J ends lost 5 bases and 2 bases, in that order; junction bases with no gene match: 7. CDR3 loop: CASSPFGQATDTQYF. In DNA, the CDR3 is TGTGCCAGCAGCCCGTTCGGACAGGCCACAGATACGCAGTATTTT.

The J gene is TRBJ1-6, the V gene TRBV9, with no clear D. Looked up from germline, CDR1 is SGDLS and CDR2 is YYNGEE. The CDR3 has 14 residues. With 3 bases removed from V and 6 bases from J, the gap between germline ends came to 10 bases. For the CDR3, the DNA is TGTGCCAGCAGCGCGGACGTCCGTAATTCACCCCTCCACTTT. This sequence encodes CASSADVRNSPLHF.